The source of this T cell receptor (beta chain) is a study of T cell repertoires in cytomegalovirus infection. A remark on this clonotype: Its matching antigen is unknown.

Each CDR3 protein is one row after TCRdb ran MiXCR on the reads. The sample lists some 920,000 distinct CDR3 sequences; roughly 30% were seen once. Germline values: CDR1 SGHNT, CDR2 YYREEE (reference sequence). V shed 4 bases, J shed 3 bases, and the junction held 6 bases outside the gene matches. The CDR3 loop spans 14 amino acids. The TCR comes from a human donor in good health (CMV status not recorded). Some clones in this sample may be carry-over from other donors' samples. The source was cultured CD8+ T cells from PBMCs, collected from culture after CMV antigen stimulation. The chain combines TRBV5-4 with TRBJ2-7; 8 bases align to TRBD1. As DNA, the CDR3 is TGTGCCAGCAGCCCTGCCGGGACAGGCTACGAGCAGTACTTC. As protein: CASSPAGTGYEQYF. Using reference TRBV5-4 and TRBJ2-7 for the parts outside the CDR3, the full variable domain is ETGVTQSPTHLIKTRGQQVTLRCSSQSGHNTVSWYQQALGQGPQFIFQYYREEENGRGNFPPRFSGLQFPNYSSELNVNALELDDSALYLCASSPAGTGYEQYFGPGTRLTVT.